This T cell receptor beta chain was sequenced during a study of cytomegalovirus exposure and HLA in healthy donors. Overall study findings and caveats: A later analysis reportedly identified an Asian-associated ancestry cluster as carrying fewer N-insertions than the roughly 720-donor mean. A classifier reportedly called cytomegalovirus status with high sensitivity and specificity.

At the time of sampling, donors were nominally healthy, though unrecorded immune exposures were likely. CDR3 length: 16 amino acids. PCR involved 60 Vbeta and 13 Jbeta primers. In the source study's methods: Roughly 12 million shared chains were among around 80 million unique TCR beta chains counted in a later analysis. The repertoire was sequenced with immunoSEQ multiplex PCR; TCRdb's copy has only in-frame clones and lacks some. V and J calls and clone size follow that table, whereas D and trimming were derived from the DNA. The repertoire includes about 160,000 clones, around four fifths of them detected once, and approximately 2% sits in the top ten. Notes on this clone: Its antigen is as yet unknown.

The chain combines TRBV21-1 with TRBJ2-1; TRBD1 reflects the table's D call only, with no check against the DNA. TRBV21-1 is a pseudogene locus. The sample comprised PBMCs. This receptor was taken from a woman aged 18-30 years in good health and CMV-seronegative. CDR3 loop: CASSKRDRSSYNEQFF. The CDR3 nucleotides are TGTGCCAGCAGCAAAAGGGACAGAAGCTCCTACAATGAGCAGTTCTTC.